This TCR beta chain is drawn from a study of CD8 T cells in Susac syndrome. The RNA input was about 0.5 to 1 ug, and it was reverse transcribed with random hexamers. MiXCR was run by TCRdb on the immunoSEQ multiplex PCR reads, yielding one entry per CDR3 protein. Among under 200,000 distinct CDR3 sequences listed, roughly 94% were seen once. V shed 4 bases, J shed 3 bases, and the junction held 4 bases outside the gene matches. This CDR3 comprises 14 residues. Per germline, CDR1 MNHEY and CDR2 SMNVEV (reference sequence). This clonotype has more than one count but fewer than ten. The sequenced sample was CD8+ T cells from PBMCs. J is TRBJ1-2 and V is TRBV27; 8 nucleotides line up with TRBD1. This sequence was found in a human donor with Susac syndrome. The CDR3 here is CASSSGQGDYGYTF. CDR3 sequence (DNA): TGTGCCAGCAGTTCAGGACAGGGAGACTATGGCTACACCTTC.